These 4 T cell receptor beta chains were sequenced from one sample in a study of T cell clonotyping in hematopoietic cell transplantation. Stated time point: recipient sample about 28 days before transplant, after cytoreduction. Data came from immunoSEQ multiplex PCR; TCRdb stores just in-frame clones and leaves some out. The table has tens of thousands of clones, just over 85% seen once. Sample: peripheral blood mononuclear cells, taken before stem cell transplant. Every receptor here comes from a man between 60 and 75 years old with biphenotypic leukemia. Some clones in this sample may be carry-over from other donors' samples.

This clone was counted a single time. The V call is TRBV30, the J call TRBJ2-1; tentatively, D is TRBD2 (5 bases). Trimming removed 4 bases at V and 0 bases at J, with 13 bases between. CDR3 size: 15 residues. The germline gives CDR1 GTSNPN, CDR2 SVGIG (reference sequence). Written as DNA, the CDR3 is TGTGCCTGGAATTCCCTGGGAGCCTCCTACAATGAGCAGTTCTTC. Its translation is CAWNSLGASYNEQFF. Full variable domain (remainder filled in from reference TRBV30 and TRBJ2-1): SQTIHQWPATLVQPVGSPLSLECTVEGTSNPNLYWYRQAAGRGLQLLFYSVGIGQISSEVPQNLSASRPQDRQFILSSKKLLLSDSGFYLCAWNSLGASYNEQFFGPGTRLTVL.

This clone appeared a single time. V is TRBV28 and J is TRBJ1-1; no definite D call. The V gene lost 5 bases and the J gene lost 4 bases, with 11 bases spanning the gap. From germline, CDR1 is MDHEN and CDR2 SYDVKM. The CDR3 is 13 amino acids. CDR3 in DNA: TGTGCCAGCAGTGTCCCACGGAGCACTGAAGCTTTCTTT. Translating it yields CASSVPRSTEAFF.

This clone has just one count. The chain joins TRBV19 to TRBJ1-1; 7 positions match TRBD1. There are 13 residues in the CDR3. Germline CDR1 and CDR2: LNHDA and SQIVND (reference sequence). J lost 10 bases, V lost 6 bases, and 11 bases had no gene match. CDR3 region: CASRGETGTRAFF. The CDR3, as DNA: TGTGCCAGTAGGGGCGAGACAGGGACGCGAGCTTTCTTT.

The gene calls are TRBV7-3 and TRBJ2-3; TRBD2 aligns across 7 bases. Germline lookup yields CDR1 SGHTA and CDR2 FQGTGA. The CDR3 contains 15 residues. V was clipped by 5 bases and J by 5 bases; unmatched bases: 10. This CDR3 is CASSPSGLVVDTQYF. The DNA for the CDR3 is TGTGCCAGCAGCCCCTCCGGACTAGTTGTAGATACGCAGTATTTT.